Described below is a single TCR beta chain sequence and its context. This record belongs to a study of blood T cell repertoires in COVID-19. Study at large: Samples taken during acute and convalescent COVID-19 were collected in the United States, Italy and Spain. T cells, B-cell-depleted T cells, or PBMCs provided the cDNA or gDNA that served as material.

J lost 0 bases, V lost 5 bases, and 7 bases had no gene match. Germline assignment: CDR1 SGHRS and CDR2 YFSETQ. This CDR3 is 17 amino acids long. In the source study's methods: Estimated nucleated cell counts came from reference gene primer amplification. TCRdb's table, derived via immunoSEQ multiplex PCR, lists solely in-frame clones and lacks some. The DNA was the basis for D and trimming; V, J and clone size are from that table. This table has about 110,000 clones, about 85% appearing once. Sequenced sample: peripheral blood. The chain couples TRBV5-1 to TRBJ2-1; 11 nucleotides line up with TRBD2. The receptor comes from a human donor in a cohort sampled during active COVID-19. The CDR3 nucleotides read TGCGCCAGCAGAAGCCTAGCGGGAGGAAACTCCTACAATGAGCAGTTCTTC. It yields the protein CASRSLAGGNSYNEQFF.